This TCR beta chain came from a study of T cells after yellow fever vaccination. Study findings and constraints: Most primary-vaccination clones reappeared after the booster (about 97% CD4, 88% CD8). Clonotypes shared by both compartments, CD4 and CD8, made up a small share.

Via MiXCR, TCRdb re-called the 5' RACE reads, giving one row per CDR3 protein. This sample has some 390,000 distinct CDR3 sequences; roughly 6.2% occur once, and the top ten carry 15%. Per germline, CDR1 LNHNV and CDR2 YYDKDF (reference sequence). After removal of 3 bases from V and 8 bases from J, the junction contained 7 bases not matched to a gene. The CDR3 is 14 amino acids. This clonotype was observed at least ten times. Antigen specificity is unknown. The sample in question was PBMCs, obtained 5 days after the yellow fever booster vaccination. The TCR sequence derives from a man between 25 and 39 years old who received the YFV17D yellow fever vaccine. This chain uses TRBV15 with TRBJ2-1, with TRBD2 matching 7 bases. CDR3 in DNA: TGTGCCACCAGCAGGCCTAGCGGTGGCGATGAGCAGTTCTTC. This codes for CATSRPSGGDEQFF.